These 25 T cell receptor beta chains were all obtained from the same sample, sequenced in a study of blood T cell repertoires in COVID-19. Only in-frame clones appear in the TCRdb table, and some are missing; sequencing was by immunoSEQ multiplex PCR. The table records around 170,000 clones, around 89% of them present only once. Material: peripheral blood. The receptors stem from a man aged 18 to 29 who had recovered from COVID-19.

The V and J genes are TRBV5-6 and TRBJ1-1; D call uncertain. Germline V gene lookup returns CDR1 SGHDT and CDR2 YYEEEE. This CDR3 region has 17 residues. V was shortened by 1 base and J by 1 base, with 17 bases between the two germline ends. This CDR3 is CASSLSSYGGPNTEAFF. CDR3 nucleotides: TGTGCCAGCAGCTTGTCCTCTTATGGAGGGCCGAACACTGAAGCTTTCTTT. Combining the CDR3 with reference TRBV5-6 and TRBJ1-1 gives the whole variable domain DAGVTQSPTHLIKTRGQQVTLRCSPKSGHDTVSWYQQALGQGPQFIFQYYEEEERQRGNFPDRFSGHQFPNYSSELNVNALLLGDSALYLCASSLSSYGGPNTEAFFGQGTRLTVV.

The chain carries TRBV27 and TRBJ1-1; D is perhaps TRBD1 (6 bases). Trimming cost V 6 bases and J 2 bases, with 28 bases left between them. Per germline, CDR1 MNHEY and CDR2 SMNVEV (reference sequence). This CDR3 spans 19 amino acids. The DNA for the CDR3 is TGTGCCAGCAGCCTCACGTCCCCGGGACAAATTCTCCAAAACACTGAAGCTTTCTTT. Protein product: CASSLTSPGQILQNTEAFF.

This clone came up once. The chain combines TRBV29-1 with TRBJ1-1; D is possibly TRBD1 (5 bases). The CDR3 loop spans 13 amino acids. The germline V gene encodes CDR1 SQVTM and CDR2 ANQGSEA. Trimming left V 5 bases short and J 1 base short, with 11 bases between. This CDR3 reads CSVQGGPNTEAFF. The DNA for the CDR3 is TGCAGCGTTCAGGGAGGACCGAACACTGAAGCTTTCTTT.

This chain connects TRBV6-2 or TRBV6-3 to TRBJ2-5; 11 bases align to TRBD2. V lost 4 bases to trimming and J lost 2 bases; unmatched junction nucleotides: 12. Germline V gene data show CDR1 as MNHEY and CDR2 as SVGEGT. The CDR3 is 18 residues long. The CDR3 loop is CASSFSLRGLAAQETQYF. DNA for the CDR3: TGTGCCAGCAGTTTTTCCCTCCGGGGACTAGCGGCACAAGAGACCCAGTACTTC.

This clone was picked up one time. The chain carries TRBV7-2 and TRBJ2-3; possible D gene TRBD2, 5 bases. Germline values: CDR1 SGHTA, CDR2 FQGNSA. The V and J ends lost 0 bases and 4 bases respectively, with 11 bases between them. The CDR3 is 15 amino acids. CDR3: CASSLAGAPPDTQYF. The CDR3 region has the DNA TGTGCCAGCAGCTTAGCGGGAGCCCCCCCAGATACGCAGTATTTT.

The rearrangement links TRBV14 to TRBJ1-6; weak D call: TRBD1 (6 bases). With 4 bases removed from V and 5 bases from J, the gap between germline ends came to 18 bases. From germline, CDR1 is SGHDN and CDR2 FVKESK. The CDR3 is 17 amino acids. CDR3: CASSPGLWGQNNSPLHF. The DNA of the CDR3 is TGTGCCAGCAGCCCAGGGTTGTGGGGGCAGAATAATTCACCCCTCCACTTT.

The chain couples TRBV5-4 to TRBJ2-2, with TRBD1 identical over 8 bases. Germline V gene lookup returns CDR1 SGHNT and CDR2 YYREEE (reference sequence). The ends lost 4 bases at V and 6 bases at J; junction bases unmatched: 2. This CDR3 spans 13 amino acids. The CDR3, as DNA: TGTGCCAGCAGCCAACAGGGGGCCGGGGAGCTGTTTTTT. This codes for CASSQQGAGELFF. The complete variable domain, with remaining parts taken from reference TRBV5-4 and TRBJ2-2, reads ETGVTQSPTHLIKTRGQQVTLRCSSQSGHNTVSWYQQALGQGPQFIFQYYREEENGRGNFPPRFSGLQFPNYSSELNVNALELDDSALYLCASSQQGAGELFFGEGSRLTVL.

J is TRBJ2-2 and V is TRBV19, with 7 bases aligning to TRBD1. Germline CDR1 reads LNHDA; CDR2 reads SQIVND (reference sequence). This CDR3 comprises 15 residues. With V trimmed by 4 bases and J by 3 bases, 5 bases remained unmatched. CDR3 region: CASSTGTVHTGELFF. CDR3 in DNA: TGTGCCAGTAGTACCGGGACAGTTCACACCGGGGAGCTGTTTTTT. Using reference TRBV19 and TRBJ2-2 for the parts outside the CDR3, the full variable domain is DGGITQSPKYLFRKEGQNVTLSCEQNLNHDAMYWYRQDPGQGLRLIYYSQIVNDFQKGDIAEGYSVSREKKESFPLTVTSAQKNPTAFYLCASSTGTVHTGELFFGEGSRLTVL.

The chain employs TRBV18 and TRBJ2-7; D is possibly TRBD1 (5 bases). The germline V gene encodes CDR1 KGHSH and CDR2 LQKENI. CDR3 size: 14 residues. Trimming pared 5 bases from V and 6 bases from J, leaving 17 bases between. The CDR3 sequence: CASSTCREYCEQYF. Written as DNA, the CDR3 is TGTGCCAGCTCAACTTGCAGGGAATACTGCGAGCAGTACTTC.

This clone appeared once. The chain couples TRBV6-5 to TRBJ2-7; no definite D call. CDR1 MNHEY and CDR2 SVGAGI come from the germline V gene. This CDR3 is 15 amino acids long. V was shortened by 0 bases and J by 7 bases, with 16 bases between the two germline ends. This chain's CDR3 is CASSYSRRSLAEQYF. The CDR3 nucleotides are TGTGCCAGCAGTTACTCTCGAAGATCGCTGGCAGAGCAGTACTTC.

The J gene is TRBJ2-5, the V gene TRBV18; D possibly corresponds to TRBD2 (5 bases). The CDR3 runs to 13 residues. The V gene's germline CDR1 is KGHSH and CDR2 LQKENI. V lost 5 bases and J 7 bases, leaving 14 bases between the germline ends. Here the CDR3 DNA reads TGTGCCAGCTCAAAGAGCGGTGAGGGGACCCAGTACTTC. Protein sequence: CASSKSGEGTQYF.

DNA of the CDR3: TGTGCCAGCAGTGCTGCAGGAACCACTTTAACCTACGAGCAGTACTTC. Translated, it gives CASSAAGTTLTYEQYF. The chain is built from TRBV27 and TRBJ2-7; D ambiguous. The CDR3 is 16 residues long. V gave up 5 bases and J gave up 2 bases, with 19 bases separating them. The germline V gene encodes CDR1 MNHEY and CDR2 SMNVEV (reference sequence).

This chain links TRBV11-2 with TRBJ2-2, with unresolved D. Germline CDR1 is SGHAT and CDR2 is FQNNGV. V was cut by 6 bases and J by 1 base, with 12 bases left in between. This CDR3 has 15 amino acids. The CDR3 coding sequence is TGTGCCAGCAGATATAGTGCGGTGAACACCGGGGAGCTGTTTTTT. It translates to CASRYSAVNTGELFF.

The J gene is TRBJ2-7, the V gene TRBV3-1 (or the pseudogene TRBV3-2), with 10 bases that match TRBD2. V was clipped by 1 base and J by 7 bases; unmatched bases: 7. The CDR3 runs to 15 residues. In germline, CDR1 is LGHDT, CDR2 YNNKEL (reference sequence). The CDR3 sequence: CASSQATSGFVEQYF. The CDR3 DNA follows: TGTGCCAGCAGCCAAGCGACTAGCGGGTTTGTGGAGCAGTACTTC.

The CDR3 is CASSLESPRGEYYGYTF. In DNA, the CDR3 is TGTGCCAGCAGCTTAGAGTCACCCCGGGGGGAATACTATGGCTACACCTTC. This chain uses TRBV11-2 with TRBJ1-2; TRBD1 might be the D (5 bases). The CDR3 has 17 residues. The V gene lost 0 bases and the J gene lost 3 bases, with 17 bases spanning the gap. The germline CDR1 and CDR2 sequences are SGHAT and FQNNGV.

The chain links TRBV19 to TRBJ2-1, with 14 bases identical to TRBD2. The CDR3 length is 20 residues. CDR1 is LNHDA and CDR2 is SQIVND in the germline V gene (reference sequence). Trimming removed 1 base from V and 3 bases from J; junction bases left unmatched: 11. The CDR3 region is CASSIATGLAGVPYYNEQFF. The CDR3 DNA reads TGTGCCAGTAGTATAGCCACGGGACTAGCGGGAGTCCCCTACTACAATGAGCAGTTCTTC.

The J gene is TRBJ2-7, the V gene TRBV27; D gene unclear. Trimming pared 0 bases from V and 2 bases from J, leaving 8 bases between. This CDR3 region has 14 residues. Germline CDR1 MNHEY, CDR2 SMNVEV (reference sequence). In DNA form, the CDR3 reads TGTGCCAGCAGTTTATCCGCGTACGCCTACGAGCAGTACTTC. Translation: CASSLSAYAYEQYF.

This chain joins TRBV7-9 and TRBJ2-1; 7 nucleotides align to TRBD2. The CDR3 totals 15 residues. Looked up from germline, CDR1 is SEHNR and CDR2 is FQNEAQ (reference sequence). V lost 1 base, J lost 7 bases, and 7 bases stayed unmatched. The CDR3 sequence is CASSLGLARINEQFF. CDR3 nucleotide sequence: TGTGCCAGCAGCTTAGGACTAGCAAGGATAAATGAGCAGTTCTTC.

This chain uses TRBV4-1 with TRBJ2-7; no firm D call. Germline CDR1 is MGHRA and CDR2 is YSYEKL. The V and J ends lost 1 base and 6 bases respectively, with 22 bases between them. This CDR3 region has 17 residues. CDR3 in amino acids: CASSQADVPRRLGEQYF. Written as DNA, the CDR3 is TGCGCCAGCAGCCAAGCCGACGTGCCGAGGCGGTTGGGCGAGCAGTACTTC.

This clone was detected once. The V and J genes are TRBV27 and TRBJ2-7; TRBD1 matches at 7 bases. Germline-derived CDR1 and CDR2 are MNHEY and SMNVEV (reference sequence). This CDR3 is 17 amino acids long. The ends lost 0 bases at V and 4 bases at J; junction bases unmatched: 12. This chain's CDR3 is CASSLSTGLVQGYEQYF. CDR3 DNA: TGTGCCAGCAGTTTATCTACCGGACTGGTACAGGGGTACGAGCAGTACTTC.

The gene calls are TRBV2 and TRBJ2-1, with 9 positions matching TRBD1. The CDR3 is 16 amino acids. Germline CDR1 reads SNHLY; CDR2 reads FYNNEI. The J segment lost 5 bases and the V segment lost 5 bases, leaving 10 bases of the junction unmatched. The CDR3 is CASSYTRDRVNNEQFF. DNA for the CDR3: TGTGCCAGCAGTTATACCCGGGACAGGGTCAACAATGAGCAGTTCTTC.

The CDR3 DNA follows: TGTGCCAGCAGCTTAGGGGCAGGGTTGGACTATGGCTACACCTTC. Its protein product is CASSLGAGLDYGYTF. V usage is TRBV7-6 and J usage is TRBJ1-2; weak D call: TRBD1 (5 bases). Germline-derived CDR1 and CDR2 are SGHVS and FNYEAQ. V was clipped by 1 base and J by 3 bases, with 12 bases between them. This CDR3 spans 15 amino acids.

The chain uses TRBV19 and TRBJ2-5; 7 nucleotides agree with TRBD1. The CDR3 spans 15 residues. J was trimmed by 1 base and V by 3 bases; bases with no gene match: 5. Germline CDR1 reads LNHDA; CDR2 reads SQIVND (reference sequence). DNA of the CDR3: TGTGCCAGTAGTATCTCGGGACAGCTCCAAGAGACCCAGTACTTC. Encoded protein: CASSISGQLQETQYF.

V gene TRBV19 combines with J gene TRBJ2-1, with D perhaps matching TRBD1 (5 bases). Germline assignment: CDR1 LNHDA and CDR2 SQIVND (reference sequence). CDR3 length: 12 amino acids. V lost 4 bases and J lost 8, with 9 bases in between. The CDR3 DNA sequence: TGTGCCAGTAGTACAGGGTTGGATGAGCAGTTCTTC. Protein product: CASSTGLDEQFF. Drawing the rest from reference TRBV19 and TRBJ2-1, the complete variable domain is DGGITQSPKYLFRKEGQNVTLSCEQNLNHDAMYWYRQDPGQGLRLIYYSQIVNDFQKGDIAEGYSVSREKKESFPLTVTSAQKNPTAFYLCASSTGLDEQFFGPGTRLTVL.

The chain uses TRBV7-9 and TRBJ1-4, with 12 bases identical to TRBD1. J was trimmed by 10 bases and V by 5 bases; bases with no gene match: 5. This CDR3 has 14 residues. Looked up from germline, CDR1 is SEHNR and CDR2 is FQNEAQ (reference sequence). CDR3 DNA sequence: TGTGCCAGCAGCCGAGGGACAGGGGGCTCAAAACTGTTTTTT. This encodes CASSRGTGGSKLFF.